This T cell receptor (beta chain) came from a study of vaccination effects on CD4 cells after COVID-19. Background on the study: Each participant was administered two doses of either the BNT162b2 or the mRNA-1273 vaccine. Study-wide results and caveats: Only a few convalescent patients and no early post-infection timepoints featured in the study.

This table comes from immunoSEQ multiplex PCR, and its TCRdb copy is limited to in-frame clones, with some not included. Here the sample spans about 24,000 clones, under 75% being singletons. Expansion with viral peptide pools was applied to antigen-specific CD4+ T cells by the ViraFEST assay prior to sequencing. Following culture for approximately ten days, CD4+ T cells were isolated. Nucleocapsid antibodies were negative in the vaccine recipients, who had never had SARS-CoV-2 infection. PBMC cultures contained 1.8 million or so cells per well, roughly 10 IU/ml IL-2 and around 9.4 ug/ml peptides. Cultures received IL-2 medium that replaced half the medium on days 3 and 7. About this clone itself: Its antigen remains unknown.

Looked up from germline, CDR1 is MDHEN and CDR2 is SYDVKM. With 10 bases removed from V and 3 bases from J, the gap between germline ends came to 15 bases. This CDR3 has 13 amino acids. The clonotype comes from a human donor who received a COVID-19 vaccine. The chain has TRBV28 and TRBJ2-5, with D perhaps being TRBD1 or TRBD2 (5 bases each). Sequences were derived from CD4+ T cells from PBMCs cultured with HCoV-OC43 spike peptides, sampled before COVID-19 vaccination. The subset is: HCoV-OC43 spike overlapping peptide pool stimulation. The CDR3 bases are TGTGCCACCGGGGCCGGCCAGAAAGAGACCCAGTACTTC. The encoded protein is CATGAGQKETQYF.